One and the same sample provided the 32 T cell receptor beta chains below, sequenced in a study of cytomegalovirus exposure and HLA in healthy donors. The table came from immunoSEQ multiplex PCR; TCRdb's copy has only in-frame clones and leaves some out. The sample consists of about 160,000 clones, over 85% of them appearing once. The sample consisted of PBMCs. Receptors originate from a man aged 18 to 29 in good health and CMV-seropositive.

The chain is built from TRBV4-1 and TRBJ1-1; 7 bases fit TRBD1. The length of the CDR3 is 16 residues. In germline, CDR1 is MGHRA, CDR2 YSYEKL. The trim removed 1 base at V and 0 bases at J, leaving 5 bases unmatched. Written as DNA, the CDR3 is TGCGCCAGCAGCCAAGGGACAGGTCGGATGAACACTGAAGCTTTCTTT. It yields the protein CASSQGTGRMNTEAFF.

The rearrangement uses TRBV11-1 and TRBJ2-1, with 7 bases identical to TRBD2. The germline gives CDR1 SGHAT, CDR2 FQDESV (reference sequence). The V segment lost 0 bases and the J segment 2 bases; nucleotides outside the gene matches: 13. The CDR3 spans 19 residues. CDR3 sequence (DNA): TGTGCCAGCAGCTTAGCCCCCAGCGGGAACATCCGAGCCTACAATGAGCAGTTCTTC. The encoded protein is CASSLAPSGNIRAYNEQFF.

This clone was detected once. This chain uses TRBV6-5 with TRBJ2-3; no clear D. With 0 bases removed from V and 2 bases from J, the gap between germline ends came to 12 bases. The CDR3 is made up of 16 amino acids. Germline loops: CDR1 MNHEY, CDR2 SVGAGI. Here the CDR3 DNA reads TGTGCCAGCAGTTACTCGTACAGTCCAGTCACAGATACGCAGTATTTT. It yields the protein CASSYSYSPVTDTQYF.

The chain is built from TRBV6-5 and TRBJ2-1, with D tentatively TRBD2 (5 bases). Germline-derived CDR1 and CDR2 are MNHEY and SVGAGI. The CDR3 is 16 amino acids. V dropped 1 base and J dropped 5 bases, with 15 bases sitting between them. This chain's CDR3 is CASSYYMWSADNEQFF. The CDR3 DNA follows: TGTGCCAGCAGTTACTATATGTGGTCAGCGGACAATGAGCAGTTCTTC.

The rearrangement joins TRBV7-9 to TRBJ2-7, with TRBD2 matching over 8 bases. The germline V gene has CDR1 SEHNR and CDR2 FQNEAQ (reference sequence). V trimming: 8 bases; J trimming: 2 bases; junction bases outside the gene matches: 14. CDR3 length: 16 residues. CDR3 coding DNA: TGTGCCAGCGCGTCTCGTGACGGGAGGGCCGCCTACGAGCAGTACTTC. As protein: CASASRDGRAAYEQYF.

The rearrangement links TRBV11-2 to TRBJ2-7; D is unresolved. The CDR3 loop spans 13 amino acids. V gave up 1 base and J gave up 0 bases, with 4 bases separating them. Germline CDR1 and CDR2: SGHAT and FQNNGV. The CDR3: CASSLVDSYEQYF. CDR3 nucleotide sequence: TGTGCCAGCAGCTTAGTAGACTCCTACGAGCAGTACTTC.

Here the CDR3 reads CAISEQGLAGGSEQYF. The CDR3 DNA reads TGTGCCATCAGTGAACAGGGACTAGCGGGAGGTAGTGAGCAGTACTTC. The V and J genes are TRBV10-3 and TRBJ2-7, with 15 bases fitting TRBD2. The CDR3 runs to 16 residues. Germline-derived CDR1 and CDR2 are ENHRY and SYGVKD. The V and J ends lost 3 bases and 7 bases, in that order; junction bases with no gene match: 7.

This clone was recorded at least ten times. The chain carries TRBV15 and TRBJ1-3; D is possibly TRBD1 (5 bases). CDR3 length equals 15 residues. Germline V gene data show CDR1 as LNHNV and CDR2 as YYDKDF (reference sequence). Trimming removed 1 base at V and 0 bases at J, with 7 bases between. CDR3 residues: CATSRGGGSGNTIYF. The DNA for the CDR3 is TGTGCCACCAGCAGAGGGGGCGGCTCTGGAAACACCATATATTTT.

The chain couples TRBV6-1 to TRBJ1-4; 9 bases map to TRBD1. Germline CDR1 is MNHNS and CDR2 is SASEGT. This CDR3 contains 15 residues. V was clipped by 6 bases and J by 4 bases; unmatched bases: 6. CDR3 region: CASREQGALNEKLFF. In DNA, the CDR3 is TGTGCCAGCAGAGAACAGGGGGCTCTTAATGAAAAACTGTTTTTT.

This sequence joins TRBV6-1 and TRBJ1-5, with no clear D. CDR1 MNHNS and CDR2 SASEGT come from the germline V gene. This CDR3 has 15 residues. The V gene lost 2 bases and the J gene lost 1 base, with 9 bases spanning the gap. The DNA for the CDR3 is TGTGCCAGCAGTGAATGGGGAGGAAGCAATCAGCCCCAGCATTTT. It specifies CASSEWGGSNQPQHF.

V gene TRBV30 combines with J gene TRBJ1-1, with TRBD1 identical over 10 bases. This CDR3 has 15 amino acids. Per the germline V gene, CDR1 is GTSNPN and CDR2 is SVGIG (reference sequence). J lost 1 base, V lost 3 bases, and 5 bases had no gene match. CDR3 sequence: CAWRSRTGGNTEAFF. CDR3 DNA: TGTGCCTGGAGATCCCGGACAGGGGGGAACACTGAAGCTTTCTTT.

V usage is TRBV19 and J usage is TRBJ2-7; TRBD1 is a possible D gene (5 bases). Looked up from germline, CDR1 is LNHDA and CDR2 is SQIVND (reference sequence). This CDR3 contains 17 residues. The ends were cut back, 3 bases at V and 2 bases at J, with 20 bases in the middle. CDR3 region: CASSISARTIIPYEQYF. The DNA for the CDR3 is TGTGCCAGTAGTATTTCTGCGAGGACAATTATACCCTACGAGCAGTACTTC.

This clone showed up just once. The chain couples TRBV19 to TRBJ2-7, with D tentatively TRBD1 (7 bases). The CDR3 runs 14 residues. V was shortened by 3 bases and J by 4 bases, with 13 bases between the two germline ends. The germline V gene encodes CDR1 LNHDA and CDR2 SQIVND (reference sequence). CDR3 protein: CASSIAGGLYEQYF. As DNA, the CDR3 is TGTGCCAGTAGTATTGCAGGGGGACTTTACGAGCAGTACTTC.

The rearrangement uses TRBV28 and TRBJ2-3; unclear D gene. The CDR3 loop spans 14 amino acids. Trimming removed 6 bases at V and 4 bases at J, with 14 bases between. The germline V gene has CDR1 MDHEN and CDR2 SYDVKM. The CDR3 nucleotides are TGTGCCAGCAGCACAAACGGCGCGGCAGATACGCAGTATTTT. This codes for CASSTNGAADTQYF.

This clone was detected only once. This rearrangement joins TRBV28 to TRBJ1-4; 7 bases line up with TRBD1. Looked up from germline, CDR1 is MDHEN and CDR2 is SYDVKM. The CDR3 contains 15 residues. J was trimmed by 7 bases and V by 6 bases; bases with no gene match: 11. The CDR3 DNA is TGTGCCAGCAGAAACCAAGGGGGCGTCGGTGAAAAACTGTTTTTT. This encodes CASRNQGGVGEKLFF.

The rearrangement joins TRBV28 to TRBJ2-7; D gene ambiguous. Trimming stripped 6 bases from V and 0 bases from J, with 15 bases between. The germline CDR1 and CDR2 sequences are MDHEN and SYDVKM. The CDR3 runs 15 residues. Here the CDR3 reads CASRATGFPSYEQYF. The DNA for the CDR3 is TGTGCCAGCAGAGCCACCGGGTTCCCCTCCTACGAGCAGTACTTC. The full variable domain, completed using reference TRBV28 and TRBJ2-7, is DVKVTQSSRYLVKRTGEKVFLECVQDMDHENMFWYRQDPGLGLRLIYFSYDVKMKEKGDIPEGYSVSREKKERFSLILESASTNQTSMYLCASRATGFPSYEQYFGPGTRLTVT.

The chain joins TRBV4-1 to TRBJ2-3; 10 positions match TRBD2. The germline V gene encodes CDR1 MGHRA and CDR2 YSYEKL. The V segment lost 0 bases and the J segment 14 bases; nucleotides outside the gene matches: 8. The CDR3 is 14 residues long. This CDR3 reads CASSQEESSGRGYF. The CDR3 nucleotides read TGCGCCAGCAGCCAAGAAGAGTCGAGCGGGAGGGGGTATTTT.

This chain uses TRBV28 with TRBJ2-2; no reliable D call. CDR1 is MDHEN, CDR2 SYDVKM, per germline. The CDR3 consists of 14 residues. V lost 6 bases, J lost 6 bases, and 14 bases lay in between. CDR3 amino acids: CASRPTRVAGELFF. The CDR3, as DNA: TGTGCCAGCAGACCCACCCGGGTGGCCGGGGAGCTGTTTTTT.

The chain joins TRBV28 to TRBJ2-3, with D possibly TRBD1 on 6 matching bases. The CDR3 runs 15 residues. V was trimmed by 6 bases and J by 6 bases, leaving 19 bases between them. Germline values: CDR1 MDHEN, CDR2 SYDVKM. DNA for the CDR3: TGTGCCAGCAGCGAACAGGGAGTTGTAGGCGATACGCAGTATTTT. The encoded protein is CASSEQGVVGDTQYF.

This clone appeared once. The genes are TRBV25-1 and TRBJ2-7; 12 bases align to TRBD2. The CDR3 runs 15 residues. V trimming: 4 bases; J trimming: 3 bases; junction bases outside the gene matches: 4. The germline V gene has CDR1 MGHDK and CDR2 SYGVNS. The CDR3 reads CASSAGTSGYYEQYF. The CDR3, as DNA: TGTGCCAGCAGTGCCGGGACTAGCGGGTACTACGAGCAGTACTTC.

The chain uses TRBV27 and TRBJ2-3, with 12 bases fitting TRBD2. J lost 2 bases, V lost 5 bases, and 5 bases had no gene match. From germline, CDR1 is MNHEY and CDR2 SMNVEV (reference sequence). The CDR3 covers 16 residues. The CDR3 nucleotides are TGTGCCAGCAGTCAGACTAGCGGGAGTCTCACAGATACGCAGTATTTT. Residues: CASSQTSGSLTDTQYF.

The chain employs TRBV4-1 and TRBJ2-7; 8 nucleotides match TRBD2. The CDR3 length is 15 residues. Germline CDR1 and CDR2: MGHRA and YSYEKL. The V gene end was trimmed by 4 bases and the J gene end by 5 bases; junction bases not matched to a gene: 10. The CDR3 region is CASSLTETSVHEQYF. In DNA form, the CDR3 reads TGCGCCAGCAGCCTCACGGAGACTAGCGTACACGAGCAGTACTTC.

The chain recombines TRBV7-9 with TRBJ2-1, with D perhaps TRBD1 (5 bases). There are 16 residues in the CDR3. Between the trimmed V and J ends, which lost 4 bases and 6 bases, there was a span of 19 bases. Germline V gene lookup returns CDR1 SEHNR and CDR2 FQNEAQ (reference sequence). CDR3 sequence (DNA): TGTGCCAGCAGCTCAAGTTTGGGGCCCGGAATCAATGAGCAGTTCTTC. It codes for CASSSSLGPGINEQFF.

V usage is TRBV7-6 and J usage is TRBJ2-2, with a weak D call TRBD2 (6 bases). Germline V gives CDR1 SGHVS, CDR2 FNYEAQ. Trimming removed 5 bases from V and 0 bases from J, with 19 bases in between. The CDR3 is made up of 18 amino acids. The CDR3 here is CASSQRYGRIANTGELFF. The CDR3, as DNA: TGTGCCAGCAGCCAACGCTACGGGAGAATCGCGAACACCGGGGAGCTGTTTTTT.

This chain links TRBV11-2 with TRBJ2-1, with 9 bases identical to TRBD2. In germline, CDR1 is SGHAT, CDR2 FQNNGV. CDR3 size: 17 residues. The junction had 8 bases not matched to a gene; V was cut back by 1 base and J by 4 bases. CDR3 region: CASSLVAWTSVYNEQFF. CDR3 nucleotides: TGTGCCAGCAGCTTAGTAGCCTGGACTAGCGTATACAATGAGCAGTTCTTC. Drawing the rest from reference TRBV11-2 and TRBJ2-1, the complete variable domain is EAGVAQSPRYKIIEKRQSVAFWCNPISGHATLYWYQQILGQGPKLLIQFQNNGVVDDSQLPKDRFSAERLKGVDSTLKIQPAKLEDSAVYLCASSLVAWTSVYNEQFFGPGTRLTVL.

This clone was detected a few times. V and J are TRBV19 and TRBJ1-1, with D uncertain. Germline assignment: CDR1 LNHDA and CDR2 SQIVND (reference sequence). The V gene lost 7 bases and the J gene lost 8 bases, with 8 bases spanning the gap. The CDR3 is 10 amino acids. The CDR3 DNA reads TGTGCCAGTATCGGAGGAGAAGCTTTCTTT. Translating gives CASIGGEAFF.

The V call is TRBV5-8, the J call TRBJ2-7; 12 nucleotides agree with TRBD2. The germline CDR1 and CDR2 sequences are SGHTS and YDEGEE. After removal of 3 bases from V and 7 bases from J, the junction contained 11 bases not matched to a gene. The CDR3 loop spans 16 amino acids. The CDR3 DNA is TGTGCCAGCAGCTCGATAACTACTAGCGGGGGGAGGGAGCAGTACTTC. Its protein product is CASSSITTSGGREQYF.

The V gene is TRBV28, the J gene TRBJ1-1; TRBD1 matches at 9 bases. With 5 bases clipped from V and 11 bases from J, the junction kept 6 bases outside the gene matches. The CDR3 is made up of 12 amino acids. CDR1 is MDHEN, CDR2 SYDVKM, per germline. The CDR3 spells CASSRDRVRAFF. The CDR3, as DNA: TGTGCCAGCAGTCGGGACAGGGTGAGGGCTTTCTTT.

CDR3 coding DNA: TGTGCCAGCAGTGAAGCGGACAGCGCTGAAGCTTTCTTT. Its protein product is CASSEADSAEAFF. The chain recombines TRBV6-1 with TRBJ1-1; TRBD1 is a possible D gene (6 bases). Germline assignment: CDR1 MNHNS and CDR2 SASEGT. Trimming took off 0 bases at V and 6 bases at J, with 8 bases between the two ends. The CDR3 is 13 residues long.

The chain recombines TRBV9 with TRBJ2-1; 12 nucleotides match TRBD2. CDR3 length: 18 amino acids. The germline V gene has CDR1 SGDLS and CDR2 YYNGEE. With 2 bases clipped from V and 4 bases from J, the junction kept 10 bases outside the gene matches. The CDR3 loop is CASSVRLAGVDRYNEQFF. CDR3 bases: TGTGCCAGCAGCGTGAGACTAGCGGGAGTGGACCGATACAATGAGCAGTTCTTC.

The rearrangement joins TRBV6-5 to TRBJ1-2; no definite D call. Germline loops: CDR1 MNHEY, CDR2 SVGAGI. V was trimmed by 0 bases and J by 3 bases, leaving 8 bases between them. There are 14 residues in the CDR3. CDR3: CASSYSQVHYGYTF. The CDR3 DNA follows: TGTGCCAGCAGTTACTCCCAGGTTCACTATGGCTACACCTTC.

The chain links TRBV5-1 to TRBJ1-5; no firm D call. Trimming took 0 bases from V and 5 from J, leaving 6 bases between them. This CDR3 has 13 amino acids. In germline, CDR1 is SGHRS, CDR2 YFSETQ. This CDR3 is CASSLAADQPQHF. The CDR3 bases are TGCGCCAGCAGCTTGGCCGCGGATCAGCCCCAGCATTTT.